Shown below are 19 T cell receptor beta chains from a single sample sequenced in a study of T cells after yellow fever vaccination. A single record per CDR3 protein comes from TCRdb applying MiXCR to the 5' RACE reads. Of 450,000 to 600,000 distinct CDR3 sequences listed, less than 20% were seen once; the top ten hold 17%. The sample was PBMCs, taken 5 days after the first yellow fever vaccination. The receptors originated from a young man who received the YFV17D yellow fever vaccine.

The chain uses TRBV6-1 and TRBJ2-7, with D possibly being TRBD1 (6 bases). CDR3 length equals 13 residues. V was cut by 6 bases and J by 6 bases, with 15 bases left in between. Germline CDR1 is MNHNS and CDR2 is SASEGT. CDR3 in amino acids: CASRRDSQGEQYF. CDR3 DNA: TGTGCCAGCAGACGAGACTCACAGGGCGAGCAGTACTTC.

The chain employs TRBV4-2 and TRBJ1-3; TRBD1 matches at 7 bases. From germline, CDR1 is LGHNA and CDR2 YNFKEQ. The V and J ends lost 4 bases and 0 bases, in that order; junction bases with no gene match: 3. The CDR3 runs to 15 residues. CDR3 amino acids: CASSRDSASGNTIYF. DNA of the CDR3: TGTGCCAGCAGCCGGGACAGCGCCTCTGGAAACACCATATATTTT.

The chain employs TRBV28 and TRBJ2-7, with unresolved D. This CDR3 spans 16 amino acids. Looked up from germline, CDR1 is MDHEN and CDR2 is SYDVKM. The ends were cut back, 2 bases at V and 0 bases at J, with 14 bases in the middle. For the CDR3, the DNA is TGTGCCAGCAGTTTACGTGGCAAACAAGTCTCCTACGAGCAGTACGTC. This translates into CASSLRGKQVSYEQYV.

V and J are TRBV6-2 or TRBV6-3 and TRBJ2-2; 7 positions agree with TRBD1. CDR3 length: 18 residues. Looked up from germline, CDR1 is MNHEY and CDR2 is SVGEGT. With 6 bases clipped from V and 1 base from J, the junction kept 14 bases outside the gene matches. CDR3 nucleotides: TGTGCCAGCAGCCACCCCAGAGTCAGACAGGGGAACACCGGGGAGCTGTTTTTT. This encodes CASSHPRVRQGNTGELFF.

The chain is built from TRBV5-1 and TRBJ2-5, with D perhaps given as TRBD1 or TRBD2 (6 bases each). Germline CDR1 is SGHRS and CDR2 is YFSETQ. V lost 0 bases to trimming and J lost 1 base, with 16 bases between them. This CDR3 is built from 17 residues. The CDR3 reads CASSLGPGGSFQETQYF. The CDR3 coding sequence is TGCGCCAGCAGCTTGGGGCCCGGGGGCTCTTTCCAAGAGACCCAGTACTTC.

The gene calls are TRBV4-3 and TRBJ1-1; D ambiguous. V lost 3 bases, J lost 0 bases, and 5 bases lay in between. Per the germline V gene, CDR1 is LGHNA and CDR2 is YSLEER. This CDR3 has 13 amino acids. This chain's CDR3 is CASSHSLNTEAFF. CDR3 nucleotides: TGCGCCAGCAGCCACAGCCTGAACACTGAAGCTTTCTTT.

This clonotype was recorded at least ten times. The rearrangement joins TRBV3-1 to TRBJ2-3; D gene ambiguous. Germline V CDR1 and CDR2: LGHDT, YNNKEL (reference sequence). This CDR3 has 16 residues. V lost 4 bases to trimming and J lost 6 bases, with 20 bases between them. The CDR3 region is CASSLSSTLPRDTQYF. CDR3 in DNA: TGTGCCAGCAGCCTCTCAAGCACTCTACCGAGGGATACGCAGTATTTT.

This clonotype was observed a few times. This rearrangement joins TRBV4-2 to TRBJ2-6, with 10 bases fitting TRBD1. Trimming cost V 4 bases and J 0 bases; bases outside gene matches: 3. Germline values: CDR1 LGHNA, CDR2 YNFKEQ. CDR3 size: 17 residues. CDR3 in DNA: TGTGCCAGCAGCCTGGGGACAGGGGACTCTGGGGCCAACGTCCTGACTTTC. This gives the protein CASSLGTGDSGANVLTF.

This clonotype was recorded many times. J is TRBJ2-3 and V is TRBV7-2; D gene ambiguous. The germline gives CDR1 SGHTA, CDR2 FQGNSA. V lost 3 bases and J lost 2, with 3 bases in between. CDR3 length: 12 amino acids. CDR3 bases: TGTGCCAGCAGCTTGTTCACAGATACGCAGTATTTT. Translating it yields CASSLFTDTQYF.

The chain carries TRBV6-1 and TRBJ2-1, with 9 bases aligning to TRBD2. CDR1 MNHNS and CDR2 SASEGT come from the germline V gene. The junction had 7 bases not matched to a gene; V was cut back by 4 bases and J by 0 bases. CDR3 length: 17 residues. The CDR3 DNA sequence: TGTGCCAGCAGTGGTCCCAGCGGGGGGAGCTCCTACAATGAGCAGTTCTTC. Amino acid sequence: CASSGPSGGSSYNEQFF.

There are many counts of this clonotype. The V and J genes are TRBV6-5 and TRBJ1-2; D may be TRBD1 (5 bases). Trimming took off 6 bases at V and 7 bases at J, with 9 bases between the two ends. The CDR3 sequence is 11 residues long. Germline V CDR1 and CDR2: MNHEY, SVGAGI. As DNA, the CDR3 is TGTGCCAGCAGCCCAGGGTTTGGCTACACCTTC. Amino acid sequence: CASSPGFGYTF.

This rearrangement joins TRBV20-1 to TRBJ2-1, with TRBD2 as a possible D gene (5 bases). The CDR3 spans 15 residues. Trimming stripped 5 bases from V and 2 bases from J, with 16 bases between. CDR1 DFQATT and CDR2 SNEGSKA come from the germline V gene (reference sequence). CDR3 protein: CSARSSHGAYNEQFF. The CDR3, as DNA: TGCAGTGCTCGATCCTCTCACGGGGCCTACAATGAGCAGTTCTTC.

This clonotype was counted only a few times. This chain uses TRBV11-2 with TRBJ2-1; the match to TRBD1 covers 7 bases. V shed 5 bases and J 2 bases; nucleotides not matched to a gene: 12. The CDR3 runs 17 residues. Germline CDR1 reads SGHAT; CDR2 reads FQNNGV. The CDR3 DNA sequence: TGTGCCAGCAGCCATAGGGAAGGGGGCCCAGCCTACAATGAGCAGTTCTTC. It specifies CASSHREGGPAYNEQFF. Combining the CDR3 with reference TRBV11-2 and TRBJ2-1 gives the whole variable domain EAGVAQSPRYKIIEKRQSVAFWCNPISGHATLYWYQQILGQGPKLLIQFQNNGVVDDSQLPKDRFSAERLKGVDSTLKIQPAKLEDSAVYLCASSHREGGPAYNEQFFGPGTRLTVL.

This clonotype was seen more than once but under ten times. The chain uses TRBV12-3 or TRBV12-4 and TRBJ2-7, with D perhaps TRBD2 (5 bases). V lost 5 bases and J 7 bases, leaving 15 bases between the germline ends. The CDR3 sequence is 13 residues long. CDR3 nucleotides: TGTGCCAGCAGTCTCGGGAACACTTGGGAGCAGTACGTC. It specifies CASSLGNTWEQYV.

The rearrangement links TRBV5-6 to TRBJ2-7; 8 positions agree with TRBD1. V was pared by 3 bases and J by 3 bases, with 8 bases of the junction left unmatched. This CDR3 is built from 15 residues. The germline V gene encodes CDR1 SGHDT and CDR2 YYEEEE. CDR3 sequence: CASSSGTGHLYEQYF. CDR3 DNA sequence: TGTGCCAGCAGCTCTGGGACAGGCCATCTCTACGAGCAGTACTTC.

This clonotype was seen many times. The rearrangement uses TRBV6-2 or TRBV6-3 and TRBJ2-1; 9 bases line up with TRBD1. The CDR3 runs 15 residues. Germline V CDR1 and CDR2: MNHEY, SVGEGT. V lost 5 bases, J lost 4 bases, and 6 bases stayed unmatched. The CDR3 sequence is CASSQDRGMYNEQFF. The CDR3 bases are TGTGCCAGCAGTCAGGACAGGGGCATGTACAATGAGCAGTTCTTC.

The chain combines TRBV6-2 or TRBV6-3 with TRBJ2-5; D possibly corresponds to TRBD2 (5 bases). The V gene's germline CDR1 is MNHEY and CDR2 SVGEGT. CDR3 length: 15 residues. V dropped 5 bases and J dropped 1 base, with 14 bases sitting between them. The CDR3 nucleotides read TGTGCCAGCAGTGGAGGCGTGGGTATCCAAGAGACCCAGTACTTC. This codes for CASSGGVGIQETQYF.

This chain uses TRBV6-2 or TRBV6-3 with TRBJ1-2; 7 bases are shared with TRBD1. V gave up 5 bases and J gave up 2 bases; unmatched junction bases: 11. The CDR3 consists of 16 residues. The germline CDR1 and CDR2 sequences are MNHEY and SVGEGT. The CDR3 coding sequence is TGTGCCAGCAGTCGGATCGGCGGGACAGAGAACTATGGCTACACCTTC. Translated, it gives CASSRIGGTENYGYTF.

The genes are TRBV20-1 and TRBJ1-1; D unclear. Looked up from germline, CDR1 is DFQATT and CDR2 is SNEGSKA (reference sequence). CDR3 length: 11 residues. V lost 6 bases and J 4 bases, leaving 9 bases between the germline ends. The CDR3 sequence is CSAVKGTEAFF. DNA of the CDR3: TGCAGTGCCGTCAAGGGCACTGAAGCTTTCTTT.